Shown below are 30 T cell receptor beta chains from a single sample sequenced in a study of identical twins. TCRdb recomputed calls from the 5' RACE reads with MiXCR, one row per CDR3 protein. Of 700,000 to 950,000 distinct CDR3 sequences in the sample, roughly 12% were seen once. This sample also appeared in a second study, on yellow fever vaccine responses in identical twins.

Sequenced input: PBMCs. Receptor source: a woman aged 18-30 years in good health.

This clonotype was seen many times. CDR3 loop: CSARAPSGETEAFF. The CDR3 DNA is TGCAGTGCTAGAGCCCCGTCGGGTGAGACTGAAGCTTTCTTT. The chain links TRBV20-1 to TRBJ1-1, with unresolved D. Germline V gene sequence: CDR1 DFQATT, CDR2 SNEGSKA (reference sequence). The CDR3 runs to 14 residues. V lost 1 base, J lost 5 bases, and 14 bases lay in between.

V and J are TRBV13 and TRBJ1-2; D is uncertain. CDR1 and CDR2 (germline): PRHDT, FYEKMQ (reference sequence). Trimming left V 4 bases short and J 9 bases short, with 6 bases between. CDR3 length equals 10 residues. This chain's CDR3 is CASSSKSYTF. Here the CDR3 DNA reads TGTGCCAGCAGCTCAAAAAGCTACACCTTC.

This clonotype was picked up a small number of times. As DNA, the CDR3 is TGCGCCAGCAGCGCGCTAGCGGGACCCACAGATACGCAGTATTTT. Protein product: CASSALAGPTDTQYF. The chain is built from TRBV5-1 and TRBJ2-3, with 9 bases identical to TRBD2. The CDR3 extends over 15 amino acids. CDR1 is SGHRS and CDR2 is YFSETQ in the germline V gene. V lost 4 bases, J lost 2 bases, and 5 bases stayed unmatched.

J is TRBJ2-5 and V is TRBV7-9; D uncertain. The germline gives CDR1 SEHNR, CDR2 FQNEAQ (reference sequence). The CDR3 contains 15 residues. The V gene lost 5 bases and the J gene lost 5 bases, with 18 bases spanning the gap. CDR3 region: CASSPPGPSFETQYF. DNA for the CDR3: TGTGCCAGCAGCCCCCCCGGACCTTCGTTCGAGACCCAGTACTTC.

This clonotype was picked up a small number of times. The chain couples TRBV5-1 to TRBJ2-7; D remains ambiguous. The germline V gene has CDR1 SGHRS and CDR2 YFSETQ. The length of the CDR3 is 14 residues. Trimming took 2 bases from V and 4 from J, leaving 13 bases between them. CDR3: CASSFKGGVYEQYF. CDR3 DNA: TGCGCCAGCAGCTTTAAGGGTGGGGTTTACGAGCAGTACTTC.

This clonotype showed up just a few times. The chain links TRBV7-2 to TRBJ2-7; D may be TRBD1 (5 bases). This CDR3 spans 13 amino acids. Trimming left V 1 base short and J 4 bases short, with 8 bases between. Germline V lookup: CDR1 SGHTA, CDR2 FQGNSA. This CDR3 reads CASSLVRAYEQYF. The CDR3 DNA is TGTGCCAGCAGCTTAGTCAGGGCGTACGAGCAGTACTTC.

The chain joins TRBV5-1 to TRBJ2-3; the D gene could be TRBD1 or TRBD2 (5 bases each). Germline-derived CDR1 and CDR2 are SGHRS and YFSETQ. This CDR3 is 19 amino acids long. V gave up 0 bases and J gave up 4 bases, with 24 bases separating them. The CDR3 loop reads CASSLGPAGLGVPADTQYF. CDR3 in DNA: TGCGCCAGCAGCTTGGGACCAGCAGGGTTGGGAGTCCCAGCAGATACGCAGTATTTT.

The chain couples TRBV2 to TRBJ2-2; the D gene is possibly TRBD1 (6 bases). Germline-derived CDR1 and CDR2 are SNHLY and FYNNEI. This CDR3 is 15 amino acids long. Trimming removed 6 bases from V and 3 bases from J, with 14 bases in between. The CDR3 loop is CASRSRGLDTGELFF. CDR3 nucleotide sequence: TGTGCCAGCAGGAGCAGGGGCTTGGACACCGGGGAGCTGTTTTTT.

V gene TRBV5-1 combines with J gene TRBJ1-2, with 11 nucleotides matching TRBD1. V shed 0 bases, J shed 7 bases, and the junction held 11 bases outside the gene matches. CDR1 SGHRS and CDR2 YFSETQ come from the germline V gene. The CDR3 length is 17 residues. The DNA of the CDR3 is TGCGCCAGCAGCTTGGGGGCCGTCGGACAGGGGGCGCCTGGCTACACCTTC. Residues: CASSLGAVGQGAPGYTF.

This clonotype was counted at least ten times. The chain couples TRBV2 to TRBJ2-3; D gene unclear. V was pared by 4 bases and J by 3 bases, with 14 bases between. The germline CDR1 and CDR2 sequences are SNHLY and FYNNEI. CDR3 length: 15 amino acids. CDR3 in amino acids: CASSGRADPTDTQYF. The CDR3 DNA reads TGTGCCAGCAGTGGGCGAGCAGATCCGACAGATACGCAGTATTTT.

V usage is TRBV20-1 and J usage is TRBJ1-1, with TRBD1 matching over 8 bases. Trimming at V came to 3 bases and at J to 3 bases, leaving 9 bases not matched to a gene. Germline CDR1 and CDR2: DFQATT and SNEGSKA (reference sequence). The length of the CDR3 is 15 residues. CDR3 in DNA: TGCAGTGCTAGGGACAGGGATGTTGGAGACACTGAAGCTTTCTTT. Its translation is CSARDRDVGDTEAFF.

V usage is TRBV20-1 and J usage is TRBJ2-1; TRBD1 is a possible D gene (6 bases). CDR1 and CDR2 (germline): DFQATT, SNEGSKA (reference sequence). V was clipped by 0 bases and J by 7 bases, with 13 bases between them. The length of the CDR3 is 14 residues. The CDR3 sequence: CSARDGTTGNEQFF. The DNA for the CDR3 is TGCAGTGCTAGAGACGGGACAACAGGGAATGAGCAGTTCTTC.

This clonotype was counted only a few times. CDR3 DNA: TGTGCCAGCAGCTCCCTGGGCCCTCAGAACACCGGGGAGCTGTTTTTT. It is translated as CASSSLGPQNTGELFF. The chain couples TRBV5-4 to TRBJ2-2, with D hard to call. Germline CDR1 and CDR2: SGHNT and YYREEE (reference sequence). The ends were cut back, 3 bases at V and 1 base at J, with 13 bases in the middle. The CDR3 totals 16 residues. Full variable domain (rest looked up from reference TRBV5-4 and TRBJ2-2): ETGVTQSPTHLIKTRGQQVTLRCSSQSGHNTVSWYQQALGQGPQFIFQYYREEENGRGNFPPRFSGLQFPNYSSELNVNALELDDSALYLCASSSLGPQNTGELFFGEGSRLTVL.

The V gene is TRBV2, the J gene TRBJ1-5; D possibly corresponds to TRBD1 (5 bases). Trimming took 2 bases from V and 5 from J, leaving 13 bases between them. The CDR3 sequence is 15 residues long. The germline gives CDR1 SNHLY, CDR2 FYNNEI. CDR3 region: CASSEYLAGDQPQHF. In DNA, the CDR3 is TGTGCCAGCAGTGAATATCTTGCGGGGGATCAGCCCCAGCATTTT.

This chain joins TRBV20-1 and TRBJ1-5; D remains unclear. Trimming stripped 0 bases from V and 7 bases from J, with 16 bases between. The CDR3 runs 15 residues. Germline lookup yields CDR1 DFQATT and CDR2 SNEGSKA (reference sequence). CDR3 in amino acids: CSARDLGVGGQPQHF. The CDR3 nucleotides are TGCAGTGCTAGAGATCTCGGTGTGGGAGGACAGCCCCAGCATTTT.

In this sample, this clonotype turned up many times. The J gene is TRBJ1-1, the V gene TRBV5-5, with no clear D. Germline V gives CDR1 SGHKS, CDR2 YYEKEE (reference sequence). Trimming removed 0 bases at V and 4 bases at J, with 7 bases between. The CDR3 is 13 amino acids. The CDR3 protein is CASSLGGFTEAFF. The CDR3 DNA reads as TGTGCCAGCAGCTTGGGTGGATTCACTGAAGCTTTCTTT.

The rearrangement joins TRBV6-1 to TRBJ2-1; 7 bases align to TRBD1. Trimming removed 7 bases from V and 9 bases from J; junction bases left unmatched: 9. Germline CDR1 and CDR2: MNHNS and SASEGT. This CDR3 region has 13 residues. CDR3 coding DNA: TGTGCCAGCAACCAGCACAGGGGTGGTGAGCAGTTCTTC. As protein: CASNQHRGGEQFF.

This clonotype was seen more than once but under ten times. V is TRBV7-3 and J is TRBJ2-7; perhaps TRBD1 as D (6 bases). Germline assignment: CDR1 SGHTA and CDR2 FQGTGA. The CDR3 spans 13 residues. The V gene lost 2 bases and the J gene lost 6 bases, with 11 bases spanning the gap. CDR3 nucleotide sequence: TGTGCCAGCAGCTTACAGGGGAAACTCGAGCAGTACTTC. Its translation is CASSLQGKLEQYF.

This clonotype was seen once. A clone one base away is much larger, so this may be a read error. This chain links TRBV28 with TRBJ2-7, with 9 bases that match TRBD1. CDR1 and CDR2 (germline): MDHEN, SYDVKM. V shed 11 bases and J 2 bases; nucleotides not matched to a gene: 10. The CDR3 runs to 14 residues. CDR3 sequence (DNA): TGTGCCGGCAATCCGGGACAGGGAGCCTACGAGCAGTACGTC. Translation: CAGNPGQGAYEQYV.

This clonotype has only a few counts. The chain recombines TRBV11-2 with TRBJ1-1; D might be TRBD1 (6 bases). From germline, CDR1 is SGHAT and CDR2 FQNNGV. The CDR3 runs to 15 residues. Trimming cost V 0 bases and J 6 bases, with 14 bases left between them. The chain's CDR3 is CASSLDWQGFSEAFF. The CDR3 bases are TGTGCCAGCAGCTTAGATTGGCAGGGGTTCTCTGAAGCTTTCTTT.

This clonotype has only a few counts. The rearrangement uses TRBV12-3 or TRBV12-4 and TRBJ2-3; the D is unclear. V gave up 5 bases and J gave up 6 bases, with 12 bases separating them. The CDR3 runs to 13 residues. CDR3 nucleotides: TGTGCCAGCAGTGAGACGGCATTGGATACGCAGTATTTT. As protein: CASSETALDTQYF.

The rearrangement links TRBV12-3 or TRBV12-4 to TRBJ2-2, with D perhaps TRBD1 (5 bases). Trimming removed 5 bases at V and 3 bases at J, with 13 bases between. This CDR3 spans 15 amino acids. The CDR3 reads CASSGRQRYTGELFF. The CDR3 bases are TGTGCCAGCAGTGGAAGACAGAGATACACCGGGGAGCTGTTTTTT.

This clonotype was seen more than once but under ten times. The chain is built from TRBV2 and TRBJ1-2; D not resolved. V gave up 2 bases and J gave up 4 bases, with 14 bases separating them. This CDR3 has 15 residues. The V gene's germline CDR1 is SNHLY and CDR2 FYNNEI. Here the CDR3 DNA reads TGTGCCAGCAGTGAAAGGTTGGGAACAGCCTATGGCTACACCTTC. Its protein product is CASSERLGTAYGYTF. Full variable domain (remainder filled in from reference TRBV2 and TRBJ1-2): EPEVTQTPSHQVTQMGQEVILRCVPISNHLYFYWYRQILGQKVEFLVSFYNNEISEKSEIFDDQFSVERPDGSNFTLKIRSTKLEDSAMYFCASSERLGTAYGYTFGSGTRLTVV.

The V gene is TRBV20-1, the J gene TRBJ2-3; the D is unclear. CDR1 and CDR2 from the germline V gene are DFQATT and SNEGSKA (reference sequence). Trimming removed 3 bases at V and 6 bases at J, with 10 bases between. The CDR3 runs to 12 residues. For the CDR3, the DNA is TGCAGTGCTAGGGAACCTTCGGATACGCAGTATTTT. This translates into CSAREPSDTQYF.

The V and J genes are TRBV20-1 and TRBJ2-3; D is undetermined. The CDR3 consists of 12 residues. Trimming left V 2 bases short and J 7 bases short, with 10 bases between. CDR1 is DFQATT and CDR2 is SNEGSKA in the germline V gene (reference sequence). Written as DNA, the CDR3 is TGCAGTGCTAGACACCTGGGTTATACGCAGTATTTT. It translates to CSARHLGYTQYF.

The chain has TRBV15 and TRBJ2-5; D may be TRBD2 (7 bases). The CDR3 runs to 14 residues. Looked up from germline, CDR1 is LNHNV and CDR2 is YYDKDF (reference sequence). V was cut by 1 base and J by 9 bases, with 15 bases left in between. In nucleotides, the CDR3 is TGTGCCACCAGCAGAGTGGTGCAAGGGGGGGCCCAGTACTTC. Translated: CATSRVVQGGAQYF.

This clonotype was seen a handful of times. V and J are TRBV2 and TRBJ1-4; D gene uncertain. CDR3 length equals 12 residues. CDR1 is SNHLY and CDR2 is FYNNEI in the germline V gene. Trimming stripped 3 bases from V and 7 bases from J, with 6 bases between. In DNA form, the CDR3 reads TGTGCCAGCAGTGATGGGTCTGAAAAACTGTTTTTT. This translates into CASSDGSEKLFF.

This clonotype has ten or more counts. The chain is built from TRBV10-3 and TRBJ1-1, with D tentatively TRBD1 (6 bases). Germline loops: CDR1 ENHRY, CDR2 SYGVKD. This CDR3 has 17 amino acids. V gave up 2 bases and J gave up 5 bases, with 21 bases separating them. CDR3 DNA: TGTGCCATCAGTGAGCCGAGAACAGGGTTTGGGGTAACTGAAGCTTTCTTT. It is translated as CAISEPRTGFGVTEAFF.

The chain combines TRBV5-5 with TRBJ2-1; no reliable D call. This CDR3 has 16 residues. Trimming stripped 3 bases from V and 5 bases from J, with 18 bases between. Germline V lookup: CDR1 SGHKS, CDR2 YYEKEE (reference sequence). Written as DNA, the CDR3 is TGTGCCAGCAGCTGGGTGGGTCAGACCCTCAACAATGAGCAGTTCTTC. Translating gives CASSWVGQTLNNEQFF.

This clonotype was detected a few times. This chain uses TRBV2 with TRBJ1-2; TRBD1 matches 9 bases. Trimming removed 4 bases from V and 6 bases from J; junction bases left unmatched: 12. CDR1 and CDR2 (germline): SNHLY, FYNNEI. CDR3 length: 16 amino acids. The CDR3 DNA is TGTGCCAGCAGTGCTCCCGGGACAGGGATTGAGAATGGCTACACCTTC. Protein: CASSAPGTGIENGYTF.